The 30 T cell receptor beta chains presented below share a single source sample, sequenced in a study of blood T cells in healthy people across ages. Combining a sample-barcoded 5' primer with a J-beta primer mix, a second PCR ran for about 6 to 11 cycles. From the 5' RACE reads, TCRdb called clonotypes with MiXCR, one entry per CDR3 protein. This table has 1.5 million to 2 million distinct CDR3 sequences, 25% to 30% appearing once. Sequenced input: blood. The receptors here all came from a woman under 40 in good health.

The chain employs TRBV5-1 and TRBJ2-3; 7 bases are shared with TRBD1. This CDR3 comprises 16 residues. Per the germline V gene, CDR1 is SGHRS and CDR2 is YFSETQ. The V segment lost 2 bases and the J segment 2 bases; nucleotides outside the gene matches: 8. In DNA form, the CDR3 reads TGCGCCAGCAGCTTACAGGGGCGTGGGGACACAGATACGCAGTATTTT. Its translation: CASSLQGRGDTDTQYF.

This clonotype was counted between two and nine times. This sequence may be a read error, since a much larger clone differs from it by one base. The rearrangement joins TRBV6-2 or TRBV6-3 to TRBJ2-7; D unclear. Per germline, CDR1 MNHEY and CDR2 SVGEGT. The CDR3 totals 11 residues. CDR3 amino acids: CASRYYYEQYF. CDR3 bases: TGTGCCAGCAGGTACTATTACGAGCAGTACTTC.

The chain recombines TRBV12-3 or TRBV12-4 with TRBJ1-2; D unclear. The CDR3 extends over 14 amino acids. Trimming stripped 3 bases from V and 4 bases from J, with 12 bases between. This CDR3 reads CASSFSLGIYGYTF. In nucleotides, the CDR3 is TGTGCCAGCAGTTTTTCCCTCGGTATCTATGGCTACACCTTC.

The chain joins TRBV5-6 to TRBJ2-4; no definite D call. The J call may be faulty, since TRBJ2-7 better matches the DNA end. This CDR3 has 15 residues. From germline, CDR1 is SGHDT and CDR2 YYEEEE. CDR3 in amino acids: CASSLVGLDRSEQYF. CDR3 nucleotides: TGTGCCAGCAGCTTGGTCGGGTTGGATCGAAGCGAGCAGTACTTC.

This clonotype was picked up a small number of times. CDR3 nucleotides: TGTGCCAGCAGCTTGAGGGGGGCAGTCGGACAGTTTTTT. It yields the protein CASSLRGAVGQFF. V gene TRBV5-6 combines with J gene TRBJ1-4, with D possibly being TRBD1 (6 bases). The V gene lost 1 base and the J gene lost 16 bases, with 17 bases spanning the gap. The CDR3 sequence is 13 residues long. In germline, CDR1 is SGHDT, CDR2 YYEEEE.

The rearrangement links TRBV5-1 to TRBJ1-2; 12 bases match TRBD1. V lost 5 bases to trimming and J lost 7 bases; unmatched junction nucleotides: 9. The CDR3 covers 15 residues. Germline CDR1 and CDR2: SGHRS and YFSETQ. The CDR3 protein is CASRTPGQGAGGYTF. CDR3 bases: TGCGCCAGCAGGACTCCGGGACAGGGGGCGGGTGGCTACACCTTC.

V is TRBV27 and J is TRBJ2-7; perhaps TRBD2 as D (8 bases). The CDR3 loop spans 15 amino acids. Germline lookup yields CDR1 MNHEY and CDR2 SMNVEV (reference sequence). With 5 bases removed from V and 6 bases from J, the gap between germline ends came to 20 bases. The CDR3 DNA sequence: TGTGCCAGCAGTCCCCGGACAGGTCGGGAGGGCGAGCAGTACTTC. Its translation is CASSPRTGREGEQYF.

In regard to this clonotype: A much larger clone lies one base from this, so it may be a read error. This chain links TRBV6-1 with TRBJ2-1; tentative D call: TRBD1 (6 bases). Germline loops: CDR1 MNHNS, CDR2 SASEGT. CDR3 length: 15 residues. The CDR3 sequence is CAGSEVIRGREEQFF. Here the CDR3 DNA reads TGTGCCGGCAGTGAAGTGATCAGGGGAAGAGAGGAGCAGTTCTTC.

The V call is TRBV5-1, the J call TRBJ2-7; TRBD1 is a possible D gene (6 bases). The V end lost 4 bases, the J end lost 5 bases, and 13 bases lay between the germline ends. The CDR3 runs 13 residues. Germline CDR1 reads SGHRS; CDR2 reads YFSETQ. Written as DNA, the CDR3 is TGCGCCAGCAGCCCCGGGACAAAACACGAGCAGTACTTC. Its protein is CASSPGTKHEQYF.

In this sample, this clonotype turned up a few times. The rearrangement uses TRBV5-1 and TRBJ2-1; D is perhaps TRBD2 (6 bases). Germline V gene lookup returns CDR1 SGHRS and CDR2 YFSETQ. Trimming removed 3 bases at V and 6 bases at J, with 13 bases between. There are 14 residues in the CDR3. DNA of the CDR3: TGCGCCAGCAGCTCCGGGACTTACTGCAATGAGCAGTTCTTC. It is translated as CASSSGTYCNEQFF. The entire variable domain, with the rest obtained from reference TRBV5-1 and TRBJ2-1, is as follows: KAGVTQTPRYLIKTRGQQVTLSCSPISGHRSVSWYQQTPGQGLQFLFEYFSETQRNKGNFPGRFSGRQFSNSRSEMNVSTLELGDSALYLCASSSGTYCNEQFFGPGTRLTVL.

The CDR3 DNA follows: TGTGCCAGCAGTTTTTTACAGGGGGACACTGAAGCTTTCTTT. This gives the protein CASSFLQGDTEAFF. J is TRBJ1-1 and V is TRBV2, with 8 positions matching TRBD1. Germline V lookup: CDR1 SNHLY, CDR2 FYNNEI. V lost 5 bases to trimming and J lost 3 bases; unmatched junction nucleotides: 5. The length of the CDR3 is 14 residues.

This clonotype showed up just a few times. V and J are TRBV28 and TRBJ2-5, with D possibly being TRBD2 (5 bases). The CDR3 spans 18 residues. The V gene's germline CDR1 is MDHEN and CDR2 SYDVKM. Trimming took 5 bases from V and 2 from J, leaving 24 bases between them. The CDR3 loop is CASSEPLKAEGLQETQYF. In DNA form, the CDR3 reads TGTGCCAGCAGTGAACCCCTCAAGGCCGAGGGCCTTCAAGAGACCCAGTACTTC.

For the CDR3, the DNA is TGCGCCAGCAGCTTAGGATCAACAGGGGACACTGAAGCTTTCTTT. This translates into CASSLGSTGDTEAFF. The gene calls are TRBV5-1 and TRBJ1-1, with 7 bases identical to TRBD1. The CDR3 loop spans 15 amino acids. V dropped 2 bases and J dropped 3; count of bases not matched to a gene: 7. Germline V gives CDR1 SGHRS, CDR2 YFSETQ. The entire variable domain, with the rest obtained from reference TRBV5-1 and TRBJ1-1, is as follows: KAGVTQTPRYLIKTRGQQVTLSCSPISGHRSVSWYQQTPGQGLQFLFEYFSETQRNKGNFPGRFSGRQFSNSRSEMNVSTLELGDSALYLCASSLGSTGDTEAFFGQGTRLTVV.

As concerns this clonotype: An end of the junction does not agree with germline; a read error may underlie this. The rearrangement uses TRBV7-2 and TRBJ2-1; D not resolved. The CDR3 extends over 14 amino acids. Germline V CDR1 and CDR2: SGHTA, FQGNSA. This chain's CDR3 is CASSLSSSYSEQFF. The CDR3 DNA is TGTGCCAGCAGCTTAAGCAGCTCCTACAGTGAGCAGTTCTTC.

Points on this clonotype: A much more abundant neighbour one base away suggests this may be a read error. This sequence joins TRBV28 and TRBJ2-7; TRBD2 aligns across 7 bases. The CDR3 is 16 amino acids. The germline CDR1 and CDR2 sequences are MDHEN and SYDVKM. CDR3 sequence reads: CASSLGGVGERNIQCF. As DNA, the CDR3 is TGTGCCAGCAGTTTAGGGGGGGTTGGGGAGAGAAACATTCAGTGCTTC.

This clonotype was detected ten times or more. The CDR3 DNA reads TGCGCCAGCAGCGGAACAGCGGGGTCCTACAATGAGCAGTTCTTC. Translated, it gives CASSGTAGSYNEQFF. The chain recombines TRBV5-1 with TRBJ2-1; 7 positions match TRBD2. Per germline, CDR1 SGHRS and CDR2 YFSETQ. Trimming cost V 4 bases and J 1 base; bases outside gene matches: 5. The CDR3 extends over 15 amino acids.

Details on this clonotype: Sequence at one end of the junction differs from germline and may be a read error. This chain uses TRBV6-2 or TRBV6-3 with TRBJ2-1; weak D call: TRBD2 (5 bases). The CDR3 contains 14 residues. Per the germline V gene, CDR1 is MNHEY and CDR2 is SVGEGT. The CDR3 sequence: CASSSRTDYNKQFF. The DNA for the CDR3 is TGTGCCAGCAGTTCACGGACTGACTACAATAAGCAGTTCTTC.

The chain couples TRBV5-1 to TRBJ1-4; D is undetermined. CDR3 size: 14 residues. CDR1 is SGHRS and CDR2 is YFSETQ in the germline V gene. The ends were cut back, 1 base at V and 7 bases at J, with 11 bases in the middle. The CDR3 DNA follows: TGCGCCAGCAGCTTGCAGGTGTCTGGTGAAAAACTGTTTTTT. Translation: CASSLQVSGEKLFF. Together with reference TRBV5-1 and TRBJ1-4, the CDR3 gives the full variable domain: KAGVTQTPRYLIKTRGQQVTLSCSPISGHRSVSWYQQTPGQGLQFLFEYFSETQRNKGNFPGRFSGRQFSNSRSEMNVSTLELGDSALYLCASSLQVSGEKLFFGSGTQLSVL.

The chain joins TRBV11-2 to TRBJ1-2; weak D call: TRBD1 (6 bases). CDR1 is SGHAT and CDR2 is FQNNGV in the germline V gene. Trimming left V 6 bases short and J 2 bases short, with 13 bases between. The CDR3 covers 14 residues. The CDR3 DNA reads as TGTGCCAGCAGTTCATTACAGGGAAACTATGGCTACACCTTC. This gives the protein CASSSLQGNYGYTF.

This clonotype has at least ten counts. The chain joins TRBV29-1 to TRBJ2-1; D remains unclear. Trimming pared 7 bases from V and 6 bases from J, leaving 13 bases between. The CDR3 contains 12 residues. CDR1 is SQVTM, CDR2 ANQGSEA, per germline. This CDR3 is CSARSWGNEQFF. CDR3 nucleotide sequence: TGCAGCGCCCGAAGCTGGGGCAATGAGCAGTTCTTC.

This clonotype was counted only a few times. The V and J genes are TRBV7-9 and TRBJ2-1; tentative D call: TRBD2 (7 bases). V was clipped by 7 bases and J by 8 bases, with 15 bases between them. The CDR3 is 13 residues long. CDR1 and CDR2 (germline): SEHNR, FQNEAQ (reference sequence). CDR3 in amino acids: CASTKGGVHEQFF. The DNA for the CDR3 is TGTGCCAGCACCAAAGGGGGGGTCCATGAGCAGTTCTTC.

The rearrangement joins TRBV7-9 to TRBJ2-6; D is undetermined. The CDR3 runs 15 residues. In germline, CDR1 is SEHNR, CDR2 FQNEAQ (reference sequence). V was clipped by 3 bases and J by 0 bases, with 6 bases between them. The CDR3 loop is CASSFNPSGANVLTF. CDR3 DNA sequence: TGTGCCAGCAGCTTTAACCCCTCTGGGGCCAACGTCCTGACTTTC.

This clonotype was seen ten or more times. J is TRBJ2-4 and V is TRBV10-2, with D possibly TRBD2 on 6 matching bases. This CDR3 has 13 amino acids. Trimming left V 7 bases short and J 0 bases short, with 7 bases between. The germline V gene encodes CDR1 WSHSY and CDR2 SAAADI. CDR3 DNA: TGCGCCAGCACGGGGGTAGCCAAAAACATTCAGTACTTC. This gives the protein CASTGVAKNIQYF.

This clonotype was observed a handful of times. J is TRBJ2-1 and V is TRBV11-3; possible D gene TRBD2, 6 bases. Germline lookup yields CDR1 SGHNT and CDR2 YENEEA. V lost 5 bases to trimming and J lost 0 bases, with 14 bases between them. The CDR3 totals 16 residues. CDR3 sequence: CASSAAGRSSYNEQFF. For the CDR3, the DNA is TGTGCCAGCAGCGCTGCGGGACGGAGCTCCTACAATGAGCAGTTCTTC.

V and J are TRBV6-5 and TRBJ2-1; perhaps D is TRBD1 or TRBD2 (5 bases each). Between the trimmed V and J ends, which lost 8 bases and 7 bases, there was a span of 15 bases. CDR1 MNHEY and CDR2 SVGAGI come from the germline V gene. CDR3 length: 13 amino acids. The CDR3 spells CASWDGGFNEQFF. For the CDR3, the DNA is TGTGCCAGCTGGGATGGGGGTTTTAATGAGCAGTTCTTC.

About this clonotype itself: One base away lies a much larger clone, so this may be a sequencing read error. The rearrangement uses TRBV29-1 and TRBJ2-5, with D perhaps TRBD2 (6 bases). Germline-derived CDR1 and CDR2 are SQVTM and ANQGSEA. The CDR3 sequence is 12 residues long. V gave up 7 bases and J gave up 4 bases, with 13 bases separating them. In DNA, the CDR3 is TGCAGCGGCGTCGGGACTGGAGAGACCCAGTACTTC. Amino acid sequence: CSGVGTGETQYF.

The chain uses TRBV12-3 or TRBV12-4 and TRBJ1-2, with 8 bases lining up with TRBD1. With V trimmed by 5 bases and J by 7 bases, 12 bases remained unmatched. This CDR3 is 15 amino acids long. For the CDR3, the DNA is TGTGCCAGCAGTAGGGCCGCGGACAGGGTCTCTGGCTACACCTTC. It specifies CASSRAADRVSGYTF.

Concerning this clonotype: A much bigger clone sits one base away, suggesting this may be a read error. The CDR3 reads CASSEEAGGSYERYF. In DNA, the CDR3 is TGTGCCAGCAGTGAGGAAGCGGGGGGGTCCTACGAGCGGTACTTC. This chain connects TRBV6-1 to TRBJ2-7, with TRBD2 matching 10 bases. The CDR3 is 15 residues long. CDR1 MNHNS and CDR2 SASEGT come from the germline V gene.

A few counts support this clonotype. The chain employs TRBV5-1 and TRBJ2-5; TRBD2 agrees at 9 bases. This CDR3 is built from 15 residues. Trimming cost V 6 bases and J 0 bases; bases outside gene matches: 6. CDR1 and CDR2 (germline): SGHRS, YFSETQ. The CDR3 here is CASKYLAGYQETQYF. The DNA of the CDR3 is TGCGCCAGCAAATATCTAGCGGGGTACCAAGAGACCCAGTACTTC.

This clonotype was counted only a few times. This chain connects TRBV7-3 to TRBJ2-1, with D perhaps TRBD2 (7 bases). V dropped 5 bases and J dropped 4 bases, with 18 bases sitting between them. The CDR3 is 16 amino acids. Germline V gene lookup returns CDR1 SGHTA and CDR2 FQGTGA. The CDR3 bases are TGTGCCAGCAGCCCTGGCCGGGGGGCGGGGTACAATGAGCAGTTCTTC. This encodes CASSPGRGAGYNEQFF.